This T cell receptor (beta chain) was recorded in a study of blood T cell repertoires in COVID-19. Study context: From T cells, B-cell-depleted T cells, or PBMCs came the material, which was cDNA or gDNA.

The CDR3 is 11 amino acids. In germline, CDR1 is LNHDA, CDR2 SQIVND (reference sequence). Trimming pared 5 bases from V and 6 bases from J, leaving 4 bases between. The repertoire was sequenced with immunoSEQ multiplex PCR; TCRdb's copy has only in-frame clones and lacks some. This table holds 250,000 to 350,000 clones, over 80% found once. This clonotype was obtained from a woman aged 18-30 years who had recovered from COVID-19. The sample comprised PBMCs or T cells enriched from blood (not recorded which). The chain carries TRBV19 and TRBJ2-2; D not resolved. The CDR3 nucleotides read TGTGCCAGTAGTTCTCCCGGGGAGCTGTTTTTT. Encoded protein: CASSSPGELFF. The variable domain in full, with the rest retrieved from reference TRBV19 and TRBJ2-2, is DGGITQSPKYLFRKEGQNVTLSCEQNLNHDAMYWYRQDPGQGLRLIYYSQIVNDFQKGDIAEGYSVSREKKESFPLTVTSAQKNPTAFYLCASSSPGELFFGEGSRLTVL.